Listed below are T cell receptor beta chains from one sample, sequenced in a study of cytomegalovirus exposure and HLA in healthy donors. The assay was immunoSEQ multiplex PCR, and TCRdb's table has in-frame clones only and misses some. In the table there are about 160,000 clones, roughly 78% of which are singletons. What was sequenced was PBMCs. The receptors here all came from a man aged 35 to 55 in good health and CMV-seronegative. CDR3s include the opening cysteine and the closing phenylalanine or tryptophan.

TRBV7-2 CASSLAEDFYEQYF
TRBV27 CASSLGGAGANRLNEQFF
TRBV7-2 CASSLEGQGTDTQYF
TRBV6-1 CASSEAWGGSNQPQHF
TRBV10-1 CASSLRDTTYEQYF
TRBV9 CASSVDVGGEQFF
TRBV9 CASSVDSGPTDTQYF
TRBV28 CASSSPDWSDTQYF
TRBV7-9 CASSDTGENEKLFF
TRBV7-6 CASSLVGEGKLFF
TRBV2 CASSDEQIETYNEQFF
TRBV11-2 CASSLRGGQGYEQYF
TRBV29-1 CSGSRTSGTSTDTQYF
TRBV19 CASSIGSGDTGELFF
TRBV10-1 CASSLALTNEKLFF
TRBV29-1 CSEKLVRPYEQYF
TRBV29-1 CSHLRGVGDEQFF
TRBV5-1 CASSFSSGFSYNEQFF
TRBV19 CASSLGQLNDEQYF
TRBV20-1 CSASPNYGYTF
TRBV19 CASRPTGTTNEQFF
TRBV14 CASSQDSAGRFEKLFF
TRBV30 CATDTGVGGEQYF
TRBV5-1 CASSLEWGRNTEAFF
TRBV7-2 CASSLGRGMKTQYF
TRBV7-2 CASSLRGQGSSGQPQHF
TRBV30 CAWGTGGAETQYF
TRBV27 CASSLGAYYEQYF
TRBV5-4 CASRLGPLRDTQYF
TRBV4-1 CASSLGTDVGTNEKLFF
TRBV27 CASSLGQGNTEAFF
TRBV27 CASRLGRTGELFF
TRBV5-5 CASSLSRGLGDTQYF
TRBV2 CASSPRVPGQGYNEQFF
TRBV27 CASSLFTGTDYEQYF
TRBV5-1 CASSWTGSYEQYF
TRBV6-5 CASRTGEGSPLHF